This entry lists 16 T cell receptor beta chains sequenced from one sample in a study of memory CD4+ T cells and cytomegalovirus serostatus. Measured with immunoSEQ multiplex PCR; TCRdb has only the in-frame clones, and not every one. The sample shows about 58,000 clones, less than 85% of them seen only once. The sort gate was single viable CD3+CD4+CD8-CD45RO+ cells for memory CD4+ T cells. The specimen was memory CD4+ T cells from blood. These receptors all stem from an adult in good health and CMV-seronegative. Some clones in this sample may be carry-over from other donors' samples.

J is TRBJ2-1 and V is TRBV4-2; D is perhaps TRBD1 or TRBD2 (6 bases each). There are 17 residues in the CDR3. The V gene's germline CDR1 is LGHNA and CDR2 YNFKEQ. The ends were cut back, 1 base at V and 7 bases at J, with 20 bases in the middle. CDR3 sequence: CASSQVRGGTSHNEQFF. CDR3 bases: TGTGCCAGCAGCCAAGTTAGAGGGGGGACTTCTCATAATGAGCAGTTCTTC.

This clone occurred once. The chain couples TRBV4-1 to TRBJ2-1; D remains ambiguous. Germline V gene data show CDR1 as MGHRA and CDR2 as YSYEKL. V was shortened by 0 bases and J by 6 bases, with 6 bases between the two germline ends. This CDR3 contains 13 residues. CDR3: CASSQERANEQFF. CDR3 DNA sequence: TGCGCCAGCAGCCAAGAGAGAGCCAATGAGCAGTTCTTC.

V is TRBV6-5 and J is TRBJ1-3; D gene unclear. CDR3 size: 14 residues. Trimming left V 7 bases short and J 7 bases short, with 17 bases between. CDR1 is MNHEY and CDR2 is SVGAGI in the germline V gene. CDR3 in DNA: TGTGCCAGCAAGACTGGAGGTGGCGGGAACACCATATATTTT. This translates into CASKTGGGGNTIYF.

The CDR3 sequence: CASSLALDSGSYEQYF. The CDR3 DNA reads as TGTGCCAGCAGCTTAGCGCTGGATAGCGGGAGTTACGAGCAGTACTTC. The chain has TRBV7-9 and TRBJ2-7; 9 nucleotides align to TRBD2. Germline trimming cut 0 bases from V and 4 bases from J; bases unmatched to any gene: 7. Germline loops: CDR1 SEHNR, CDR2 FQNEAQ (reference sequence). CDR3 length equals 16 residues.

This clone was found a few times. V and J are TRBV7-3 and TRBJ2-7; D is tentatively TRBD1 or TRBD2 (6 bases each). The germline V and J ends were trimmed by 4 bases and 4 bases, with 11 bases remaining between them. The germline V gene has CDR1 SGHTA and CDR2 FQGTGA. The CDR3 is 13 residues long. Here the CDR3 DNA reads TGTGCCAGCAGCTCGGGGGCCGGGTACGAGCAGTACTTC. Protein: CASSSGAGYEQYF. The full variable domain, in which reference TRBV7-3 and TRBJ2-7 provide the parts outside the CDR3, is GAGVSQTPSNKVTEKGKYVELRCDPISGHTALYWYRQSLGQGPEFLIYFQGTGAADDSGLPNDRFFAVRPEGSVSTLKIQRTERGDSAVYLCASSSGAGYEQYFGPGTRLTVT.

The rearrangement links TRBV7-2 to TRBJ2-3; perhaps TRBD2 as D (6 bases). Trimming cost V 6 bases and J 0 bases, with 10 bases left between them. Germline V lookup: CDR1 SGHTA, CDR2 FQGNSA. The CDR3 length is 14 residues. The CDR3: CASRAGTSTDTQYF. In DNA form, the CDR3 reads TGTGCCAGCAGGGCAGGGACTAGCACAGATACGCAGTATTTT. Filled out from reference TRBV7-2 and TRBJ2-3, the complete variable domain reads GAGVSQSPSNKVTEKGKDVELRCDPISGHTALYWYRQSLGQGLEFLIYFQGNSAPDKSGLPSDRFSAERTGGSVSTLTIQRTQQEDSAVYLCASRAGTSTDTQYFGPGTRLTVL.

The rearrangement links TRBV6-1 to TRBJ2-5, with D perhaps TRBD1 (6 bases). The CDR3 consists of 15 residues. Germline CDR1 and CDR2: MNHNS and SASEGT. V dropped 8 bases and J dropped 5 bases, with 21 bases sitting between them. The CDR3 loop reads CASGGRGSVWETQYF. The CDR3 nucleotides read TGTGCCAGCGGGGGCAGGGGTTCGGTATGGGAGACCCAGTACTTC.

This clone was counted only a few times. The chain carries TRBV27 and TRBJ2-7; tentatively, D is TRBD1 (6 bases). The CDR3 contains 11 residues. CDR1 and CDR2 (germline): MNHEY, SMNVEV (reference sequence). The V end was cut by 5 bases, the J end by 13 bases, with 15 bases between. This CDR3 is CASSTRQAHYF. The CDR3 DNA reads as TGTGCCAGCAGTACCCGACAGGCCCACTACTTC.

This chain joins TRBV6-6 and TRBJ2-1; the D gene could be TRBD1 or TRBD2 (6 bases each). Trimming took off 4 bases at V and 7 bases at J, with 17 bases between the two ends. This CDR3 spans 15 amino acids. The germline CDR1 and CDR2 sequences are MNHNY and SVGAGI (reference sequence). CDR3 nucleotide sequence: TGTGCCAGCAGTTCACCCAGAACGGGGGCAAATGAGCAGTTCTTC. Translation gives CASSSPRTGANEQFF.

J is TRBJ2-6 and V is TRBV29-1; no clear D gene. The V end was cut by 4 bases, the J end by 0 bases, with 7 bases between. The CDR3 is 14 amino acids. The germline V gene encodes CDR1 SQVTM and CDR2 ANQGSEA. CDR3 sequence (DNA): TGCAGCGTTGGGATATCCTCTGGGGCCAACGTCCTGACTTTC. Translating it yields CSVGISSGANVLTF.

The rearrangement joins TRBV28 to TRBJ1-2; no firm D call. The CDR3 runs to 12 residues. Per the germline V gene, CDR1 is MDHEN and CDR2 is SYDVKM. The germline V and J ends were trimmed by 7 bases and 8 bases, with 14 bases remaining between them. In DNA form, the CDR3 reads TGTGCCAGCACCGCCGACCGTCGGGGCTACACCTTC. Its translation is CASTADRRGYTF.

The rearrangement links TRBV7-2 to TRBJ1-3, with a tentative D call TRBD1 (5 bases). The CDR3 has 14 residues. Germline V gene sequence: CDR1 SGHTA, CDR2 FQGNSA. The ends were cut back, 3 bases at V and 1 base at J, with 7 bases in the middle. CDR3 sequence reads: CASSLRGSGNTIYF. The CDR3 DNA sequence: TGTGCCAGCAGCTTGCGGGGGTCTGGAAACACCATATATTTT.

The chain is built from TRBV7-2 and TRBJ2-7; 10 bases are shared with TRBD1. The germline V gene encodes CDR1 SGHTA and CDR2 FQGNSA. J gave up 4 bases and V 2 bases, and 5 bases lay outside the gene matches. This CDR3 contains 15 residues. The CDR3 protein is CASSLSGQGLYEQYF. CDR3 nucleotide sequence: TGTGCCAGCAGCTTATCGGGACAGGGGCTATACGAGCAGTACTTC.

The chain is built from TRBV5-6 and TRBJ2-7; no reliable D call. Deletions cut 2 bases from V and 2 bases from J, with 14 bases between. Per germline, CDR1 SGHDT and CDR2 YYEEEE. CDR3 length: 15 residues. The CDR3 DNA reads TGTGCCAGCAGCTTAGTTCGTGGGATCGCCTACGAGCAGTACTTC. Translation gives CASSLVRGIAYEQYF.

The J gene is TRBJ1-3, the V gene TRBV28, with a possible D match to TRBD1 (5 bases). V lost 6 bases and J lost 0, with 15 bases in between. Per the germline V gene, CDR1 is MDHEN and CDR2 is SYDVKM. This CDR3 spans 16 amino acids. CDR3 in amino acids: CASRGRGTDSGNTIYF. The CDR3 DNA follows: TGTGCCAGCAGGGGACGGGGGACCGACTCTGGAAACACCATATATTTT.

The rearrangement links TRBV15 to TRBJ2-1; D might be TRBD2 (5 bases). Germline assignment: CDR1 LNHNV and CDR2 YYDKDF (reference sequence). V shed 0 bases and J shed 7 bases, with 10 bases lying between them. CDR3 length equals 14 residues. CDR3 DNA sequence: TGTGCCACCAGCAGAGAGGTGAGGAGGAATGAGCAGTTCTTC. Residues: CATSREVRRNEQFF.